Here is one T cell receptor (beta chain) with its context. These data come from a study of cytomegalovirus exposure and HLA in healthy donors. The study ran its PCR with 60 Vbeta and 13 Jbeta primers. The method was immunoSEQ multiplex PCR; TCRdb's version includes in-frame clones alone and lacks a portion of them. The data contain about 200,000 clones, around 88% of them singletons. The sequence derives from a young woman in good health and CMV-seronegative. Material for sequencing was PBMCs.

CDR3 protein: CASSPLVAGSYEQYF. The CDR3 DNA reads TGTGCCAGCTCACCACTTGTAGCAGGGTCCTACGAGCAGTACTTC. The gene calls are TRBV18 and TRBJ2-7; weak D call: TRBD1 (5 bases). CDR1 is KGHSH, CDR2 LQKENI, per germline. The CDR3 runs 15 residues. With 1 base removed from V and 1 base from J, the gap between germline ends came to 11 bases.